This passage covers 21 T cell receptor beta chains from one sample sequenced in a study of cytomegalovirus exposure and HLA in healthy donors. 13 Jbeta primers and 60 Vbeta primers were used for the PCR. Data came from immunoSEQ multiplex PCR; TCRdb stores just in-frame clones and leaves some out. The table lists about 150,000 clones, 81% of them singletons, with 1.3% in the top ten. Input material: PBMCs. The source of these receptors is a man in his fifties or sixties in good health and CMV-seropositive.

This clone was seen a single time. The CDR3 reads CASSLAELQGAFYNEQFF. The CDR3 coding sequence is TGTGCCAGCAGCTTGGCGGAACTCCAGGGGGCATTCTACAATGAGCAGTTCTTC. The chain employs TRBV5-4 and TRBJ2-1; 8 nucleotides agree with TRBD1. The V and J ends lost 0 bases and 3 bases, in that order; junction bases with no gene match: 11. Per the germline V gene, CDR1 is SGHNT and CDR2 is YYREEE (reference sequence). The CDR3 is 18 residues long.

The J gene is TRBJ1-2, the V gene TRBV7-2, with D hard to call. CDR1 is SGHTA, CDR2 FQGNSA, per germline. The CDR3 has 14 amino acids. Trimming took off 1 base at V and 4 bases at J, with 10 bases between the two ends. CDR3 DNA: TGTGCCAGCAGCTTAGGCTGGAGCGGCTATGGCTACACCTTC. Its translation: CASSLGWSGYGYTF.

The rearrangement links TRBV5-1 to TRBJ1-1; D uncertain. CDR1 is SGHRS, CDR2 YFSETQ, per germline. V shed 4 bases and J shed 4 bases, with 14 bases lying between them. The CDR3 has 14 residues. In DNA, the CDR3 is TGCGCCAGCAGCCCCTGGGCCGAGGGCACTGAAGCTTTCTTT. Residues: CASSPWAEGTEAFF.

The rearrangement uses TRBV7-2 and TRBJ2-7; D is possibly TRBD1 (5 bases). The CDR3 covers 12 residues. V was clipped by 5 bases and J by 4 bases, with 9 bases between them. Germline CDR1 is SGHTA and CDR2 is FQGNSA. The CDR3 bases are TGTGCCAGCAGCGATCAGGGATACGAGCAGTACTTC. Translation gives CASSDQGYEQYF.

The chain combines TRBV19 with TRBJ1-5; D possibly corresponds to TRBD1 (5 bases). CDR3 length: 14 residues. Trimming left V 4 bases short and J 7 bases short, with 14 bases between. Germline CDR1 and CDR2: LNHDA and SQIVND (reference sequence). The chain's CDR3 is CASSSQASGQPQHF. CDR3 DNA: TGTGCCAGTAGTAGCCAGGCCTCAGGGCAGCCCCAGCATTTT. Using reference TRBV19 and TRBJ1-5 for the parts outside the CDR3, the full variable domain is DGGITQSPKYLFRKEGQNVTLSCEQNLNHDAMYWYRQDPGQGLRLIYYSQIVNDFQKGDIAEGYSVSREKKESFPLTVTSAQKNPTAFYLCASSSQASGQPQHFGDGTRLSIL.

This clone was recorded a few times. The V call is TRBV5-4, the J call TRBJ1-1; 7 nucleotides align to TRBD1. V trimming: 1 base; J trimming: 4 bases; junction bases outside the gene matches: 4. The CDR3 extends over 14 amino acids. Germline lookup yields CDR1 SGHNT and CDR2 YYREEE (reference sequence). The CDR3 loop reads CASSLQQGSTEAFF. The CDR3 nucleotides read TGTGCCAGCAGCTTGCAACAGGGGAGCACTGAAGCTTTCTTT.

The rearrangement links TRBV11-2 to TRBJ1-1, with D unresolved. CDR3 length: 15 residues. The ends were cut back, 3 bases at V and 1 base at J, with 12 bases in the middle. CDR1 SGHAT and CDR2 FQNNGV come from the germline V gene. The chain's CDR3 is CASSFSSRGNTEAFF. CDR3 sequence (DNA): TGTGCCAGCAGCTTCAGCTCGCGGGGGAACACTGAAGCTTTCTTT.

This chain uses TRBV30 with TRBJ2-2; no reliable D call. This CDR3 is built from 12 residues. Germline CDR1 reads GTSNPN; CDR2 reads SVGIG (reference sequence). The V gene lost 2 bases and the J gene lost 4 bases, with 5 bases spanning the gap. The CDR3 DNA reads as TGTGCCTGGAGTTATATCACCGGGGAGCTGTTTTTT. It yields the protein CAWSYITGELFF.

The V call is TRBV11-3, the J call TRBJ2-1, with D uncertain. Deletions cut 1 base from V and 5 bases from J, with 15 bases between. This CDR3 comprises 16 residues. CDR1 is SGHNT and CDR2 is YENEEA in the germline V gene. Here the CDR3 DNA reads TGTGCCAGCAGCTTAGGACTGTCCTCTCTAGACAATGAGCAGTTCTTC. It encodes CASSLGLSSLDNEQFF.

V and J are TRBV19 and TRBJ2-2; no clear D. There are 11 residues in the CDR3. The germline V and J ends were trimmed by 3 bases and 7 bases, with 3 bases remaining between them. CDR1 and CDR2 (germline): LNHDA, SQIVND (reference sequence). The CDR3 reads CASSIGGELFF. The DNA for the CDR3 is TGTGCCAGTAGTATCGGCGGGGAGCTGTTTTTT.

J is TRBJ1-2 and V is TRBV9; 9 positions match TRBD1. After removal of 4 bases from V and 5 bases from J, the junction contained 9 bases not matched to a gene. This CDR3 has 15 residues. Germline V gene lookup returns CDR1 SGDLS and CDR2 YYNGEE. CDR3 sequence (DNA): TGTGCCAGCAGCCCAGACCCGGGACAGGGATATGGCTACACCTTC. Translated, it gives CASSPDPGQGYGYTF. Full variable domain (rest looked up from reference TRBV9 and TRBJ1-2): DSGVTQTPKHLITATGQRVTLRCSPRSGDLSVYWYQQSLDQGLQFLIQYYNGEERAKGNILERFSAQQFPDLHSELNLSSLELGDSALYFCASSPDPGQGYGYTFGSGTRLTVV.

This chain uses TRBV27 with TRBJ1-2, with 8 bases that match TRBD1. V lost 3 bases to trimming and J lost 7 bases; unmatched junction nucleotides: 13. The CDR3 loop spans 16 amino acids. Looked up from germline, CDR1 is MNHEY and CDR2 is SMNVEV (reference sequence). The CDR3 DNA follows: TGTGCCAGCAGTTTCAGGGGCAGGGGGCACTCTACTGGCTACACCTTC. This sequence encodes CASSFRGRGHSTGYTF.

The genes are TRBV30 and TRBJ2-2, with 7 bases identical to TRBD1. CDR3 length: 15 amino acids. V shed 2 bases and J 2 bases; nucleotides not matched to a gene: 5. CDR1 and CDR2 from the germline V gene are GTSNPN and SVGIG (reference sequence). The CDR3 here is CAWSWRQGNTGELFF. In DNA, the CDR3 is TGTGCCTGGAGTTGGCGACAGGGAAACACCGGGGAGCTGTTTTTT.

The rearrangement uses TRBV2 and TRBJ2-5, with D perhaps TRBD2 (5 bases). Looked up from germline, CDR1 is SNHLY and CDR2 is FYNNEI. This CDR3 spans 13 amino acids. Trimming shortened V by 5 bases and J by 5 bases, and 12 bases separated the two germline ends. In nucleotides, the CDR3 is TGTGCCAGCAGTAGGGAGATCGCGGAGACCCAGTACTTC. Translated, it gives CASSREIAETQYF.

The chain joins TRBV11-2 to TRBJ2-7, with a possible D match to TRBD1 (6 bases). V was cut by 5 bases and J by 3 bases, with 8 bases left in between. In germline, CDR1 is SGHAT, CDR2 FQNNGV. CDR3 size: 12 residues. As DNA, the CDR3 is TGTGCCAGCAGCAGGGACAACTACGAGCAGTACTTC. This translates into CASSRDNYEQYF.

This chain connects TRBV7-8 to TRBJ1-4; D is perhaps TRBD1 (5 bases). Germline lookup yields CDR1 SGHVS and CDR2 FQNEAQ. Trimming pared 5 bases from V and 6 bases from J, leaving 13 bases between. The CDR3 spans 14 residues. The CDR3 DNA reads TGTGCCAGCAGCCCCCGCAGGGCATATGAAAAACTGTTTTTT. It yields the protein CASSPRRAYEKLFF.

The rearrangement joins TRBV7-3 to TRBJ2-7, with D perhaps matching TRBD2 (6 bases). The germline gives CDR1 SGHTA, CDR2 FQGTGA. The CDR3 contains 15 residues. V was cut by 6 bases and J by 1 base, with 16 bases left in between. The DNA of the CDR3 is TGTGCCAGCAGTAGGTTCGGGGGTCGGTCCTACGAGCAGTACTTC. Its translation: CASSRFGGRSYEQYF. Full variable domain (outside the CDR3, taken from reference TRBV7-3 and TRBJ2-7): GAGVSQTPSNKVTEKGKYVELRCDPISGHTALYWYRQSLGQGPEFLIYFQGTGAADDSGLPNDRFFAVRPEGSVSTLKIQRTERGDSAVYLCASSRFGGRSYEQYFGPGTRLTVT.

In its sample, this clone was seen a few times. The gene calls are TRBV28 and TRBJ1-1, with D possibly TRBD1 on 5 matching bases. The V end was cut by 3 bases, the J end by 8 bases, with 7 bases between. The CDR3 is 11 amino acids. From germline, CDR1 is MDHEN and CDR2 SYDVKM. The CDR3 reads CASSFDREAFF. CDR3 coding DNA: TGTGCCAGCAGTTTCGACAGAGAAGCTTTCTTT.

J is TRBJ1-1 and V is TRBV15, with TRBD1 as a possible D gene (6 bases). Trimming removed 1 base at V and 0 bases at J, with 12 bases between. The CDR3 loop spans 16 amino acids. Germline CDR1 LNHNV, CDR2 YYDKDF (reference sequence). The CDR3 nucleotides are TGTGCCACCAGCAGAGGACGAGGGGGATTGAACACTGAAGCTTTCTTT. This encodes CATSRGRGGLNTEAFF.

The chain links TRBV2 to TRBJ1-5; D unresolved. V was trimmed by 9 bases and J by 11 bases, leaving 17 bases between them. Germline loops: CDR1 SNHLY, CDR2 FYNNEI. The CDR3 covers 12 residues. CDR3 region: CASGEGSTAQHF. The CDR3 DNA sequence: TGTGCCAGTGGGGAGGGCAGTACTGCCCAGCATTTT.

This chain connects TRBV4-2 to TRBJ2-3; 9 bases are a match to TRBD2. With V trimmed by 1 base and J by 3 bases, 8 bases remained unmatched. Germline CDR1 LGHNA, CDR2 YNFKEQ. This CDR3 contains 17 residues. The CDR3 loop reads CASSQGGSGSGTDTQYF. The DNA of the CDR3 is TGTGCCAGCAGCCAAGGAGGTAGCGGGAGTGGGACAGATACGCAGTATTTT.